The next 31 T cell receptor beta chains were all read from a single sample in a study of cytomegalovirus exposure and HLA in healthy donors. 60 Vbeta and 13 Jbeta primers were used in PCR. Libraries were prepared by immunoSEQ multiplex PCR; TCRdb keeps only in-frame clonotypes and omits some of them. This sample has some 170,000 clones, with 80% to 90% found just once. The sequencing sample was made of PBMCs. The receptor source for this set is a woman aged 18-29 years in good health and CMV-seropositive.

This sequence joins TRBV6-5 and TRBJ2-5; 10 nucleotides match TRBD1. V lost 5 bases to trimming and J lost 5 bases; unmatched junction nucleotides: 5. Germline lookup yields CDR1 MNHEY and CDR2 SVGAGI. There are 14 residues in the CDR3. In nucleotides, the CDR3 is TGTGCCAGCAGTGACAGGGGGCCCGCGGAGACCCAGTACTTC. Residues: CASSDRGPAETQYF.

CDR3 sequence: CASSLRNIAGTTGYF. The DNA of the CDR3 is TGTGCCAGCAGCTTAAGGAATATAGCGGGGACAACGGGGTATTTT. The chain couples TRBV7-2 to TRBJ2-3; 8 nucleotides match TRBD2. The CDR3 has 15 amino acids. The junction had 15 bases not matched to a gene; V was cut back by 2 bases and J by 14 bases. Per the germline V gene, CDR1 is SGHTA and CDR2 is FQGNSA.

The chain recombines TRBV11-2 with TRBJ2-5; 13 bases align to TRBD2. Trimming cost V 5 bases and J 4 bases; bases outside gene matches: 13. The CDR3 loop spans 18 amino acids. CDR1 SGHAT and CDR2 FQNNGV come from the germline V gene. The CDR3 nucleotides read TGTGCCAGCAGCGACACGACCACTAGCGGGGGGGAAGGAGAGACCCAGTACTTC. This gives the protein CASSDTTTSGGEGETQYF.

This clone was observed a handful of times. The CDR3 DNA reads TGTGCCAGCACTCGACTACTAAGGGACGGGGAGCTGTTTTTT. Translation gives CASTRLLRDGELFF. V and J are TRBV7-9 and TRBJ2-2; D perhaps matches TRBD2 (5 bases). The germline CDR1 and CDR2 sequences are SEHNR and FQNEAQ (reference sequence). V was pared by 7 bases and J by 7 bases, with 16 bases between. The CDR3 sequence is 14 residues long.

This rearrangement joins TRBV4-3 to TRBJ1-1; the D is unclear. The CDR3 extends over 12 amino acids. Trimming stripped 3 bases from V and 5 bases from J, with 7 bases between. Germline V gives CDR1 LGHNA, CDR2 YSLEER. CDR3 nucleotide sequence: TGCGCCAGCAGCCAGGGGAGGACTGAAGCTTTCTTT. Translating it yields CASSQGRTEAFF.

The sample holds one count of this clone. The chain is built from TRBV7-9 and TRBJ1-2, with TRBD1 as a possible D gene (5 bases). The CDR3 contains 14 residues. In germline, CDR1 is SEHNR, CDR2 FQNEAQ (reference sequence). Trimming pared 1 base from V and 8 bases from J, leaving 14 bases between. For the CDR3, the DNA is TGTGCCAGCAGCTTAGACGGGGGGGTCGTCGGCTACACCTTC. Encoded protein: CASSLDGGVVGYTF.

This clone appeared a few times. The V and J genes are TRBV19 and TRBJ2-5; possible D gene TRBD1, 5 bases. V was trimmed by 2 bases and J by 11 bases, leaving 15 bases between them. From germline, CDR1 is LNHDA and CDR2 SQIVND (reference sequence). This CDR3 is 13 amino acids long. The CDR3 nucleotides read TGTGCCAGTAGTATATCCAGGGCAAGAGAGCAGTACTTC. Translation: CASSISRAREQYF.

V is TRBV11-2 and J is TRBJ2-6; D is unresolved. The germline V and J ends were trimmed by 5 bases and 4 bases, with 9 bases remaining between them. This CDR3 is built from 14 residues. Germline loops: CDR1 SGHAT, CDR2 FQNNGV. The CDR3 protein is CASSPFIGANVLTF. The CDR3 coding sequence is TGTGCCAGCAGCCCGTTTATAGGGGCCAACGTCCTGACTTTC.

The chain couples TRBV2 to TRBJ2-1, with 10 bases aligning to TRBD2. Germline trimming cut 6 bases from V and 2 bases from J; bases unmatched to any gene: 10. Germline lookup yields CDR1 SNHLY and CDR2 FYNNEI. CDR3 size: 17 residues. CDR3 sequence: CASRAKWLAGAYNEQFF. Written as DNA, the CDR3 is TGTGCCAGCAGGGCCAAGTGGCTAGCGGGGGCCTACAATGAGCAGTTCTTC.

This chain uses TRBV18 with TRBJ1-5; TRBD1 is a possible D gene (6 bases). This CDR3 is built from 16 residues. Germline V gene lookup returns CDR1 KGHSH and CDR2 LQKENI. Trimming stripped 4 bases from V and 7 bases from J, with 20 bases between. The CDR3 here is CASSLGGSTGLQPQHF. DNA for the CDR3: TGTGCCAGCTCACTGGGGGGGTCTACAGGGCTCCAGCCCCAGCATTTT. The variable domain in full, completed from reference TRBV18 and TRBJ1-5, reads NAGVMQNPRHLVRRRGQEARLRCSPMKGHSHVYWYRQLPEEGLKFMVYLQKENIIDESGMPKERFSAEFPKEGPSILRIQQVVRGDSAAYFCASSLGGSTGLQPQHFGDGTRLSIL.

The chain recombines TRBV6-5 with TRBJ1-1; no definite D call. There are 14 residues in the CDR3. Per the germline V gene, CDR1 is MNHEY and CDR2 is SVGAGI. Trimming shortened V by 2 bases and J by 1 base, and 8 bases separated the two germline ends. CDR3 in amino acids: CASSYINKNTEAFF. The CDR3 nucleotides are TGTGCCAGCAGTTACATAAACAAGAACACTGAAGCTTTCTTT.

This clone was seen only once. V usage is TRBV4-3 and J usage is TRBJ1-1; 7 bases are shared with TRBD1. CDR1 is LGHNA and CDR2 is YSLEER in the germline V gene. This CDR3 comprises 16 residues. Trimming removed 0 bases from V and 0 bases from J; junction bases left unmatched: 4. This CDR3 reads CASSQDRGTVNTEAFF. CDR3 nucleotide sequence: TGCGCCAGCAGCCAAGATCGAGGGACAGTGAACACTGAAGCTTTCTTT.

This CDR3 is CASSLAPGEGGQPQHF. Written as DNA, the CDR3 is TGTGCCAGCAGCTTAGCCCCAGGGGAAGGAGGTCAGCCCCAGCATTTT. The chain has TRBV5-8 and TRBJ1-5, with D possibly matching TRBD1 (6 bases). The germline V gene encodes CDR1 SGHTS and CDR2 YDEGEE. Trimming left V 2 bases short and J 6 bases short, with 18 bases between. The CDR3 has 16 amino acids.

This chain uses TRBV10-3 with TRBJ2-2; weak D call: TRBD1 (6 bases). Germline CDR1 is ENHRY and CDR2 is SYGVKD. V was trimmed by 6 bases and J by 3 bases, leaving 11 bases between them. The CDR3 length is 14 residues. The CDR3: CAIRWDTDTGELFF. DNA of the CDR3: TGTGCCATCAGGTGGGACACCGACACCGGGGAGCTGTTTTTT.

The rearrangement uses TRBV30 and TRBJ1-2; 7 positions match TRBD1. CDR1 and CDR2 (germline): GTSNPN, SVGIG (reference sequence). Trimming cost V 5 bases and J 5 bases; bases outside gene matches: 11. The CDR3 extends over 14 amino acids. The CDR3 loop reads CAWVDPRGLYGYTF. The CDR3 nucleotides read TGTGCCTGGGTGGACCCCAGGGGGTTGTATGGCTACACCTTC.

The V and J genes are TRBV7-7 and TRBJ2-5; D not certain. V was cut by 5 bases and J by 2 bases, with 12 bases left in between. The CDR3 length is 14 residues. Germline V gene sequence: CDR1 SSHAT, CDR2 FNYEAQ (reference sequence). The DNA for the CDR3 is TGTGCCAGCAGCCCGTTACAGAAGCAAGAGACCCAGTACTTC. Translated, it gives CASSPLQKQETQYF. The full variable domain, its missing parts supplied by reference TRBV7-7 and TRBJ2-5, is GAGVSQSPRYKVTKRGQDVTLRCDPISSHATLYWYQQALGQGPEFLTYFNYEAQPDKSGLPSDRFSAERPEGSISTLTIQRTEQRDSAMYRCASSPLQKQETQYFGPGTRLLVL.

The chain carries TRBV6-5 and TRBJ1-2; 7 nucleotides match TRBD1. The J segment lost 11 bases and the V segment lost 6 bases, leaving 9 bases of the junction unmatched. The CDR3 runs 12 residues. Germline lookup yields CDR1 MNHEY and CDR2 SVGAGI. CDR3 sequence reads: CASRADDRVYTF. The DNA for the CDR3 is TGTGCCAGCAGAGCCGACGACAGGGTATACACCTTC.

The genes are TRBV4-2 and TRBJ1-4; D is uncertain. V gave up 0 bases and J gave up 7 bases, with 15 bases separating them. CDR1 LGHNA and CDR2 YNFKEQ come from the germline V gene. The CDR3 consists of 16 residues. CDR3 protein: CASSQELRQTGEKLFF. The CDR3 region has the DNA TGTGCCAGCAGCCAAGAGCTGCGTCAGACGGGTGAAAAACTGTTTTTT.

As for this clone: Different DNA sequences within this sample yield the same CDR3. The chain combines TRBV10-3 with TRBJ1-2; no clear D gene. Trimming left V 0 bases short and J 8 bases short, with 7 bases between. The germline V gene has CDR1 ENHRY and CDR2 SYGVKD. This CDR3 region has 12 residues. CDR3 sequence reads: CAISESEGGYTF. For the CDR3, the DNA is TGTGCCATCAGTGAGTCTGAGGGAGGCTACACCTTC.

This sequence joins TRBV7-6 and TRBJ1-2; D is uncertain. Germline V gives CDR1 SGHVS, CDR2 FNYEAQ. The CDR3 runs 13 residues. With 0 bases removed from V and 5 bases from J, the gap between germline ends came to 7 bases. CDR3 residues: CASSLARRYGYTF. CDR3 coding DNA: TGTGCCAGCAGCTTAGCCAGGCGATATGGCTACACCTTC.

The chain uses TRBV6-1 and TRBJ1-6; 8 bases match TRBD1. V shed 1 base, J shed 10 bases, and the junction held 3 bases outside the gene matches. The CDR3 consists of 14 residues. Germline CDR1 MNHNS, CDR2 SASEGT. CDR3 nucleotides: TGTGCCAGCAGTGAAGAAACAGGGGGATCACCCCTCCACTTT. Residues: CASSEETGGSPLHF.

The CDR3 sequence is CAISVGRDSNQPQHF. The CDR3 DNA follows: TGTGCCATCAGTGTGGGGAGGGACAGCAATCAGCCCCAGCATTTT. The V and J genes are TRBV10-3 and TRBJ1-5, with a tentative D call TRBD1 (5 bases). Deletions cut 4 bases from V and 1 base from J, with 11 bases between. The CDR3 sequence is 15 residues long. Per the germline V gene, CDR1 is ENHRY and CDR2 is SYGVKD.

This rearrangement joins TRBV27 to TRBJ1-3; 8 bases are shared with TRBD1. V shed 4 bases, J shed 7 bases, and the junction held 12 bases outside the gene matches. This CDR3 is 16 amino acids long. CDR1 is MNHEY, CDR2 SMNVEV, per germline (reference sequence). CDR3: CASSSSSWGQVNTIYF. The CDR3 DNA sequence: TGTGCCAGCAGTTCTTCCTCCTGGGGACAGGTGAACACCATATATTTT.

The V gene is TRBV19, the J gene TRBJ2-6, with a possible D match to TRBD1 (5 bases). Germline V gene sequence: CDR1 LNHDA, CDR2 SQIVND (reference sequence). Trimming removed 0 bases from V and 1 base from J, with 10 bases in between. The CDR3 is 17 amino acids. This CDR3 reads CASSIDREISGANVLTF. DNA of the CDR3: TGTGCCAGTAGTATAGACAGGGAAATTTCTGGGGCCAACGTCCTGACTTTC.

V and J are TRBV6-1 and TRBJ2-7; D remains ambiguous. The germline gives CDR1 MNHNS, CDR2 SASEGT. V lost 1 base to trimming and J lost 2 bases, with 6 bases between them. The CDR3 is 13 amino acids. The CDR3 coding sequence is TGTGCCAGCAGTGAAGGGCAGACCTACGAGCAGTACTTC. Amino acid sequence: CASSEGQTYEQYF.

This sequence joins TRBV11-3 and TRBJ2-1; D is perhaps TRBD1 (6 bases). Trimming pared 5 bases from V and 0 bases from J, leaving 11 bases between. The CDR3 is 15 residues long. Germline values: CDR1 SGHNT, CDR2 YENEEA. The CDR3 protein is CASSRQVSSYNEQFF. CDR3 sequence (DNA): TGTGCCAGCAGCCGACAGGTGAGCTCCTACAATGAGCAGTTCTTC.

This clone occurred a few times. This chain connects TRBV15 to TRBJ2-7; 11 bases match TRBD2. J gave up 4 bases and V 1 base, and 12 bases lay outside the gene matches. CDR3 length: 18 amino acids. Germline values: CDR1 LNHNV, CDR2 YYDKDF (reference sequence). CDR3 nucleotides: TGTGCCACCAGCAGAGTAATAATTTTAGCGGGGGGGCTGTACGAGCAGTACTTC. Its translation is CATSRVIILAGGLYEQYF.

This chain joins TRBV15 and TRBJ2-7; 10 nucleotides line up with TRBD1. The junction had 4 bases not matched to a gene; V was cut back by 5 bases and J by 3 bases. The CDR3 is made up of 14 amino acids. The V gene's germline CDR1 is LNHNV and CDR2 YYDKDF (reference sequence). CDR3 in amino acids: CATSLRTGGYEQYF. The DNA of the CDR3 is TGTGCCACCAGCTTACGGACAGGGGGCTACGAGCAGTACTTC.

This clone was seen only a few times. The chain carries TRBV25-1 and TRBJ2-2, with a weak D call TRBD2 (5 bases). This CDR3 has 17 amino acids. V was cut by 4 bases and J by 4 bases, with 19 bases left in between. Germline CDR1 is MGHDK and CDR2 is SYGVNS. This CDR3 is CASSGLRADRTTGELFF. As DNA, the CDR3 is TGTGCCAGCAGTGGATTGAGAGCGGACCGAACCACCGGGGAGCTGTTTTTT.

There are a few counts of this clone. The chain uses TRBV5-4 and TRBJ2-3, with 10 positions matching TRBD2. Trimming at V came to 0 bases and at J to 4 bases, leaving 5 bases not matched to a gene. Germline loops: CDR1 SGHNT, CDR2 YYREEE (reference sequence). The CDR3 is 16 amino acids. CDR3 in amino acids: CASSLGKRGGADTQYF. The DNA for the CDR3 is TGTGCCAGCAGCTTGGGGAAGCGGGGGGGCGCAGATACGCAGTATTTT.

This clone was observed a handful of times. CDR3 loop: CASSGIGGVEAFF. For the CDR3, the DNA is TGTGCCAGCAGCGGGATTGGAGGGGTAGAAGCTTTCTTT. The chain joins TRBV6-1 to TRBJ1-1; D may be TRBD1 (5 bases). V was clipped by 6 bases and J by 8 bases, with 16 bases between them. Germline V gene sequence: CDR1 MNHNS, CDR2 SASEGT. There are 13 residues in the CDR3.